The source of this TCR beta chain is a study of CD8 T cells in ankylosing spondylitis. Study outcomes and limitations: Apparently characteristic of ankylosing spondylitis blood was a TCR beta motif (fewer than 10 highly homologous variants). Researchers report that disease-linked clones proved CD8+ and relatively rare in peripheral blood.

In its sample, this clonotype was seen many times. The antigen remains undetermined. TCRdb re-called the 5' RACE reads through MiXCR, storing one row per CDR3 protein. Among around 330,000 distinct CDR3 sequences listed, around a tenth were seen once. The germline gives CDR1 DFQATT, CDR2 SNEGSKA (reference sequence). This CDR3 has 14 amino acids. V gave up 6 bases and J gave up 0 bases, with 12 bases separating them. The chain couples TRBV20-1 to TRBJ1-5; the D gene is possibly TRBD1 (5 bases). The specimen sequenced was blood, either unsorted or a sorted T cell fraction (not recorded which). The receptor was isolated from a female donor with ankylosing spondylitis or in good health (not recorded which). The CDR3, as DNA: TGCAGTGCCTTAAGGGGCGGTAGCAATCAGCCCCAGCATTTT. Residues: CSALRGGSNQPQHF.